These 21 T cell receptor beta chains were sequenced from one sample in a study of Tregs in tolerant kidney transplant recipients. The protocol was immunoSEQ multiplex PCR, while the TCRdb copy is restricted to in-frame clones and leaves out a portion. The sample shows over 60,000 clones, nearly 98% of them seen only once. The sequencing used CD4+ T cells from blood, collected before the transplant. The receptors come from a human donor who received a combined kidney and bone marrow transplant.

This clone was counted once. This chain joins TRBV15 and TRBJ1-2; 7 nucleotides match TRBD1. CDR1 is LNHNV and CDR2 is YYDKDF in the germline V gene (reference sequence). With 0 bases clipped from V and 4 bases from J, the junction kept 5 bases outside the gene matches. The CDR3 runs to 15 residues. CDR3 region: CATSRDRAGGYGYTF. CDR3 nucleotide sequence: TGTGCCACCAGCAGAGATAGAGCAGGGGGCTATGGCTACACCTTC.

The CDR3 DNA follows: TGCAGTGCTCTGGGACAGGAAGCTTTCTTT. This sequence encodes CSALGQEAFF. The chain recombines TRBV20-1 with TRBJ1-1; 7 nucleotides match TRBD1. CDR3 length: 10 residues. Germline V gene lookup returns CDR1 DFQATT and CDR2 SNEGSKA (reference sequence). Losses at the gene ends were 5 bases for V and 8 bases for J; bases not matched to a gene: 2.

Here the CDR3 DNA reads TGTGCCAGCAGCCCCCTTAGGGGCGATGAAAAACTGTTTTTT. It is translated as CASSPLRGDEKLFF. The chain couples TRBV6-5 to TRBJ1-4, with D possibly TRBD1 on 5 matching bases. Looked up from germline, CDR1 is MNHEY and CDR2 is SVGAGI. The V gene lost 6 bases and the J gene lost 6 bases, with 14 bases spanning the gap. There are 14 residues in the CDR3.

The chain has TRBV4-1 and TRBJ1-2; 9 nucleotides agree with TRBD1. CDR1 MGHRA and CDR2 YSYEKL come from the germline V gene. The CDR3 is made up of 16 amino acids. J lost 6 bases, V lost 0 bases, and 8 bases had no gene match. The CDR3 is CASSQDPDRGLDGYTF. As DNA, the CDR3 is TGCGCCAGCAGCCAAGATCCGGACAGGGGACTTGATGGCTACACCTTC.

In its sample, this clone was seen once. The chain joins TRBV7-9 to TRBJ1-1; 7 positions match TRBD1. The CDR3 spans 16 residues. V was clipped by 7 bases and J by 1 base; unmatched bases: 12. CDR1 and CDR2 (germline): SEHNR, FQNEAQ (reference sequence). Written as DNA, the CDR3 is TGTGCCAGCACCCCGACACCGGGACAGAGGAACACTGAAGCTTTCTTT. It is translated as CASTPTPGQRNTEAFF. The variable domain in full, completed from reference TRBV7-9 and TRBJ1-1, reads DTGVSQNPRHKITKRGQNVTFRCDPISEHNRLYWYRQTLGQGPEFLTYFQNEAQLEKSRLLSDRFSAERPKGSFSTLEIQRTEQGDSAMYLCASTPTPGQRNTEAFFGQGTRLTVV.

The chain combines TRBV7-6 with TRBJ2-7, with 7 nucleotides matching TRBD2. V shed 5 bases, J shed 3 bases, and the junction held 7 bases outside the gene matches. In germline, CDR1 is SGHVS, CDR2 FNYEAQ. The CDR3 runs 14 residues. Here the CDR3 DNA reads TGTGCCAGCAGCGGAAGGTCGGGAGGCTACGAGCAGTACTTC. It yields the protein CASSGRSGGYEQYF.

DNA of the CDR3: TGTGCCACCTCTTTTTGGACACCCACCAATGAGCAGTTCTTC. Its protein product is CATSFWTPTNEQFF. This chain uses TRBV19 with TRBJ2-1; a weak D match, TRBD1 (5 bases). The CDR3 has 14 amino acids. V was shortened by 10 bases and J by 6 bases, with 19 bases between the two germline ends. Germline loops: CDR1 LNHDA, CDR2 SQIVND (reference sequence).

This sequence joins TRBV5-4 and TRBJ2-7; possible D gene TRBD2, 6 bases. This CDR3 comprises 15 residues. Looked up from germline, CDR1 is SGHNT and CDR2 is YYREEE (reference sequence). Trimming removed 4 bases at V and 4 bases at J, with 18 bases between. DNA of the CDR3: TGTGCCAGCAGCCAAAACCCGGGACTCTCTTACGAGCAGTACTTC. It is translated as CASSQNPGLSYEQYF.

The rearrangement joins TRBV29-1 to TRBJ2-4; 7 bases line up with TRBD2. Germline CDR1 and CDR2: SQVTM and ANQGSEA. This CDR3 contains 16 residues. With V trimmed by 1 base and J by 0 bases, 6 bases remained unmatched. The CDR3 DNA sequence: TGCAGCGTTGAAGGGGGAGGGCTCCTAGCCAAAAACATTCAGTACTTC. Amino acids: CSVEGGGLLAKNIQYF.

The chain carries TRBV15 and TRBJ2-2; D gene uncertain. The CDR3 totals 15 residues. V was cut by 0 bases and J by 5 bases, with 10 bases left in between. Germline V lookup: CDR1 LNHNV, CDR2 YYDKDF (reference sequence). The CDR3 reads CATSRDLDRTGELFF. CDR3 sequence (DNA): TGTGCCACCAGCAGAGATTTAGATCGTACCGGGGAGCTGTTTTTT.

The chain has TRBV4-2 and TRBJ2-2; 8 bases agree with TRBD1. The CDR3 length is 17 residues. Germline CDR1 reads LGHNA; CDR2 reads YNFKEQ. Trimming at V came to 4 bases and at J to 6 bases, leaving 13 bases not matched to a gene. Here the CDR3 DNA reads TGTGCCAGCAGCCTCGACCGACAGGGGCTTGGGTCCGGGGAGCTGTTTTTT. It translates to CASSLDRQGLGSGELFF.

The chain links TRBV4-1 to TRBJ1-5; 11 nucleotides line up with TRBD1. The CDR3 is 17 amino acids. The junction had 6 bases not matched to a gene; V was cut back by 1 base and J by 4 bases. Per the germline V gene, CDR1 is MGHRA and CDR2 is YSYEKL. The CDR3 DNA reads as TGCGCCAGCAGCCAAGGGGGACAGGGGGAATTTAATCAGCCCCAGCATTTT. Translating gives CASSQGGQGEFNQPQHF.

This chain connects TRBV7-9 to TRBJ1-3; D not resolved. The CDR3 contains 16 residues. Between the trimmed V and J ends, which lost 1 base and 0 bases, there was a span of 10 bases. CDR1 SEHNR and CDR2 FQNEAQ come from the germline V gene (reference sequence). The chain's CDR3 is CASSLGTPSSGNTIYF. The CDR3 nucleotides are TGTGCCAGCAGCTTAGGAACGCCGAGCTCTGGAAACACCATATATTTT.

This chain uses TRBV11-3 with TRBJ2-3, with D unclear. The CDR3 covers 15 residues. The germline V gene has CDR1 SGHNT and CDR2 YENEEA. The V and J ends lost 5 bases and 2 bases respectively, with 14 bases between them. CDR3 bases: TGTGCCAGCAGCAGTGCGAAAACCTTCACAGATACGCAGTATTTT. As protein: CASSSAKTFTDTQYF.

This sequence joins TRBV19 and TRBJ2-7; 8 nucleotides align to TRBD2. The ends lost 2 bases at V and 5 bases at J; junction bases unmatched: 14. The CDR3 length is 17 residues. In germline, CDR1 is LNHDA, CDR2 SQIVND (reference sequence). In nucleotides, the CDR3 is TGTGCCAGTAGTATAAGGTTGGTAAGCGGGAGTCCCCACGAGCAGTACTTC. It encodes CASSIRLVSGSPHEQYF.

The genes are TRBV15 and TRBJ1-1, with TRBD1 as a possible D gene (6 bases). CDR3 size: 15 residues. Germline V lookup: CDR1 LNHNV, CDR2 YYDKDF (reference sequence). Trimming pared 7 bases from V and 2 bases from J, leaving 17 bases between. This CDR3 reads CATTRNRGGNTEAFF. DNA for the CDR3: TGTGCCACCACTCGCAACCGAGGGGGAAACACTGAAGCTTTCTTT.

The gene calls are TRBV27 and TRBJ1-1; D possibly corresponds to TRBD1 (6 bases). The germline CDR1 and CDR2 sequences are MNHEY and SMNVEV (reference sequence). This CDR3 has 13 amino acids. Trimming stripped 2 bases from V and 4 bases from J, with 8 bases between. CDR3 sequence: CASSLGRGTEAFF. The CDR3 nucleotides are TGTGCCAGCAGTTTAGGCAGGGGCACTGAAGCTTTCTTT.

The chain joins TRBV5-4 to TRBJ2-3; 8 nucleotides match TRBD1. Germline trimming cut 1 base from V and 5 bases from J; bases unmatched to any gene: 6. Germline assignment: CDR1 SGHNT and CDR2 YYREEE (reference sequence). CDR3 length equals 15 residues. For the CDR3, the DNA is TGTGCCAGCAGCTTGTCAGGGGGCGCGGGAGATACGCAGTATTTT. Protein sequence: CASSLSGGAGDTQYF.

This chain joins TRBV28 and TRBJ1-2; D not resolved. V shed 7 bases and J shed 4 bases, with 22 bases lying between them. Per germline, CDR1 MDHEN and CDR2 SYDVKM. The CDR3 length is 16 residues. Here the CDR3 reads CASTLKPFSPSYGYTF. The CDR3 nucleotides read TGTGCCAGCACCCTAAAACCATTTTCCCCGAGCTATGGCTACACCTTC.

This sequence joins TRBV5-4 and TRBJ2-1; 13 bases are shared with TRBD2. This CDR3 contains 18 residues. Germline trimming cut 7 bases from V and 0 bases from J; bases unmatched to any gene: 10. CDR1 and CDR2 from the germline V gene are SGHNT and YYREEE (reference sequence). The CDR3 spells CASRDGLAGVGSYNEQFF. The CDR3, as DNA: TGTGCCAGCCGCGACGGACTAGCGGGAGTGGGCTCCTACAATGAGCAGTTCTTC.

This chain links TRBV7-6 with TRBJ1-1; D unclear. The germline V gene encodes CDR1 SGHVS and CDR2 FNYEAQ. This CDR3 has 13 amino acids. With 1 base removed from V and 7 bases from J, the gap between germline ends came to 10 bases. This chain's CDR3 is CASSLGLSGEAFF. In DNA form, the CDR3 reads TGTGCCAGCAGCTTAGGCCTTTCGGGTGAAGCTTTCTTT.